These 23 T cell receptor beta chains were all obtained from the same sample, sequenced in a study of blood T cell repertoires in COVID-19. Repertoires were generated with immunoSEQ multiplex PCR, while TCRdb's copy carries only in-frame clones and drops some. The table has about 94,000 clones, roughly four fifths seen once. The source material was peripheral blood. The receptor set was obtained from a man in his 60s with acute or convalescent COVID-19.

This chain uses TRBV10-3 with TRBJ2-2; D possibly corresponds to TRBD2 (5 bases). The CDR3 runs to 15 residues. V shed 2 bases and J shed 3 bases, with 10 bases lying between them. Germline V CDR1 and CDR2: ENHRY, SYGVKD. CDR3 residues: CAISERAGDTGELFF. The CDR3 DNA is TGTGCCATCAGTGAGAGGGCGGGCGACACCGGGGAGCTGTTTTTT.

The genes are TRBV4-3 and TRBJ2-3, with 7 bases aligning to TRBD1. Trimming cost V 4 bases and J 0 bases; bases outside gene matches: 4. CDR3 size: 15 residues. Germline loops: CDR1 LGHNA, CDR2 YSLEER. CDR3 residues: CASSPGTDSTDTQYF. The CDR3 DNA follows: TGCGCCAGCAGCCCCGGGACAGATAGCACAGATACGCAGTATTTT.

The J gene is TRBJ1-2, the V gene TRBV3-1 (or the pseudogene TRBV3-2); D is perhaps TRBD1 (6 bases). V shed 0 bases and J shed 3 bases, with 17 bases lying between them. Germline CDR1 reads LGHDT; CDR2 reads YNNKEL (reference sequence). The CDR3 has 17 residues. CDR3 sequence reads: CASSQELSGGAHYGYTF. CDR3 bases: TGTGCCAGCAGCCAAGAACTTTCGGGGGGCGCCCACTATGGCTACACCTTC.

The chain is built from TRBV29-1 and TRBJ2-2; TRBD1 agrees at 8 bases. The CDR3 consists of 18 residues. Germline V gene sequence: CDR1 SQVTM, CDR2 ANQGSEA. V lost 2 bases and J lost 4; bases outside the gene matches: 15. The CDR3 bases are TGCAGCGTTGAACTTTTGCCGCGGACAGGGTCGACCACCGGGGAGCTGTTTTTT. This codes for CSVELLPRTGSTTGELFF.

This clone occurred once. The gene calls are TRBV30 and TRBJ1-2, with TRBD1 matching over 8 bases. CDR1 GTSNPN and CDR2 SVGIG come from the germline V gene (reference sequence). J lost 8 bases, V lost 3 bases, and 8 bases had no gene match. CDR3 length equals 13 residues. The CDR3 sequence is CAWSTGGTLGYTF. DNA of the CDR3: TGTGCCTGGAGCACAGGGGGTACCTTGGGCTACACCTTC. Looking up the rest from reference TRBV30 and TRBJ1-2 gives the full variable domain: SQTIHQWPATLVQPVGSPLSLECTVEGTSNPNLYWYRQAAGRGLQLLFYSVGIGQISSEVPQNLSASRPQDRQFILSSKKLLLSDSGFYLCAWSTGGTLGYTFGSGTRLTVV.

The CDR3 nucleotides read TGCGCCAGCAGCCAAGATGTAGGGGCTTGGAACACTGAAGCTTTCTTT. Amino acid sequence: CASSQDVGAWNTEAFF. The chain couples TRBV4-3 to TRBJ1-1; D perhaps matches TRBD1 (5 bases). The V gene lost 0 bases and the J gene lost 1 base, with 12 bases spanning the gap. CDR3 length equals 16 residues. The germline gives CDR1 LGHNA, CDR2 YSLEER.

The chain joins TRBV20-1 to TRBJ1-6; the D gene is possibly TRBD1 (5 bases). Per the germline V gene, CDR1 is DFQATT and CDR2 is SNEGSKA (reference sequence). This CDR3 has 16 residues. The germline V and J ends were trimmed by 3 bases and 6 bases, with 18 bases remaining between them. CDR3 DNA sequence: TGCAGTGCTAGTCCTCCGGGGGAGGGGATTAATTCACCCCTCCACTTT. It encodes CSASPPGEGINSPLHF.

The rearrangement links TRBV5-6 to TRBJ1-5, with 7 bases lining up with TRBD1. In germline, CDR1 is SGHDT, CDR2 YYEEEE. V lost 4 bases, J lost 5 bases, and 9 bases stayed unmatched. The length of the CDR3 is 15 residues. For the CDR3, the DNA is TGTGCCAGCAGCCGGAGGGGCAGGGGGGATCAGCCCCAGCATTTT. Its translation is CASSRRGRGDQPQHF.

This chain links TRBV27 with TRBJ2-7; D not resolved. The V gene's germline CDR1 is MNHEY and CDR2 SMNVEV (reference sequence). With 2 bases removed from V and 1 base from J, the gap between germline ends came to 9 bases. The CDR3 length is 14 residues. The DNA for the CDR3 is TGTGCCAGCAGTTTAATCGGAGCGTCCTACGAGCAGTACTTC. Its protein is CASSLIGASYEQYF.

The V call is TRBV29-1, the J call TRBJ2-1, with 9 bases lining up with TRBD1. The junction had 8 bases not matched to a gene; V was cut back by 6 bases and J by 5 bases. CDR1 is SQVTM and CDR2 is ANQGSEA in the germline V gene. CDR3 length: 14 residues. This chain's CDR3 is CSVAGTGIDNEQFF. CDR3 DNA sequence: TGCAGCGTGGCCGGGACAGGGATTGACAATGAGCAGTTCTTC.

The chain links TRBV2 to TRBJ1-2; 8 bases line up with TRBD1. Looked up from germline, CDR1 is SNHLY and CDR2 is FYNNEI. The CDR3 runs to 12 residues. The J segment lost 10 bases and the V segment lost 4 bases, leaving 5 bases of the junction unmatched. This chain's CDR3 is CASSGQGRIYTF. CDR3 in DNA: TGTGCCAGCAGTGGACAGGGGAGGATCTACACCTTC.

On this clone: The same CDR3 also results from other DNA sequences found in this sample. V and J are TRBV5-1 and TRBJ1-5; no definite D call. Per the germline V gene, CDR1 is SGHRS and CDR2 is YFSETQ. V lost 0 bases and J 7 bases, leaving 11 bases between the germline ends. The CDR3 sequence is 14 residues long. The CDR3 sequence is CASSLDGVGQPQHF. CDR3 nucleotides: TGCGCCAGCAGCTTGGACGGGGTGGGACAGCCCCAGCATTTT.

V and J are TRBV30 and TRBJ1-6; D gene unclear. Germline V CDR1 and CDR2: GTSNPN, SVGIG (reference sequence). The CDR3 is 17 amino acids. Trimming removed 0 bases from V and 2 bases from J, with 14 bases in between. CDR3 DNA sequence: TGTGCCTGGAGTGTACCTTACAGCCAAACCTATAATTCACCCCTCCACTTT. Its protein product is CAWSVPYSQTYNSPLHF.

V and J are TRBV27 and TRBJ2-2, with 8 bases fitting TRBD1. The CDR3 loop spans 15 amino acids. Germline CDR1 MNHEY, CDR2 SMNVEV (reference sequence). The trim removed 3 bases at V and 4 bases at J, leaving 4 bases unmatched. The CDR3 DNA is TGTGCCAGCAGTTTCAGGGGGCAAAGCACCGGGGAGCTGTTTTTT. Amino acid sequence: CASSFRGQSTGELFF.

The chain couples TRBV9 to TRBJ2-1; 8 bases align to TRBD2. Germline-derived CDR1 and CDR2 are SGDLS and YYNGEE. The V segment lost 0 bases and the J segment 1 base; nucleotides outside the gene matches: 9. This CDR3 has 18 residues. The CDR3: CASSVEWMAGGSYNEQFF. The CDR3 DNA reads TGTGCCAGCAGCGTAGAGTGGATGGCGGGGGGATCCTACAATGAGCAGTTCTTC.

The V and J genes are TRBV7-3 and TRBJ1-1; unclear D gene. Trimming removed 1 base from V and 5 bases from J, with 11 bases in between. The CDR3 has 14 amino acids. Germline CDR1 and CDR2: SGHTA and FQGTGA. Written as DNA, the CDR3 is TGTGCCAGCAGCTTAAGTCCGGGAGCGACTGAAGCTTTCTTT. Translated, it gives CASSLSPGATEAFF.

The CDR3 here is CASSQDYSGGYNEQFF. In DNA form, the CDR3 reads TGTGCCAGCAGCCAAGATTACAGCGGGGGCTACAATGAGCAGTTCTTC. The rearrangement links TRBV3-1 (or the pseudogene TRBV3-2) to TRBJ2-1, with TRBD2 matching 8 bases. The junction had 4 bases not matched to a gene; V was cut back by 0 bases and J by 3 bases. Germline values: CDR1 LGHDT, CDR2 YNNKEL (reference sequence). The CDR3 totals 16 residues.

V usage is TRBV7-9 and J usage is TRBJ2-5; a weak D match, TRBD1 (5 bases). V dropped 5 bases and J dropped 1 base, with 17 bases sitting between them. Germline lookup yields CDR1 SEHNR and CDR2 FQNEAQ (reference sequence). The CDR3 contains 16 residues. The CDR3 protein is CASSPPFGDSQETQYF. Here the CDR3 DNA reads TGTGCCAGCAGCCCCCCCTTCGGAGACAGCCAAGAGACCCAGTACTTC.

This chain connects TRBV12-5 to TRBJ1-1, with TRBD1 matching over 7 bases. Germline V lookup: CDR1 LGHNT, CDR2 FRNRAP. The junction had 3 bases not matched to a gene; V was cut back by 5 bases and J by 0 bases. This CDR3 has 14 amino acids. The CDR3 DNA sequence: TGTGCTAGTGGTGACAGGGTCGTGAACACTGAAGCTTTCTTT. It codes for CASGDRVVNTEAFF.

This clone occurred a few times. V gene TRBV12-3 or TRBV12-4 combines with J gene TRBJ2-5; 7 bases agree with TRBD2. With V trimmed by 7 bases and J by 3 bases, 2 bases remained unmatched. The CDR3 runs 12 residues. Here the CDR3 reads CASNGGEETQYF. The CDR3 bases are TGTGCCAGCAATGGGGGGGAAGAGACCCAGTACTTC.

This clone showed up just once. This sequence joins TRBV6-5 and TRBJ2-1, with 7 bases matching TRBD1. The CDR3 covers 15 residues. Germline CDR1 MNHEY, CDR2 SVGAGI. V shed 6 bases and J 7 bases; nucleotides not matched to a gene: 12. The CDR3 DNA reads as TGTGCCAGCAGCAAGCAGACAGGGCCTTGGAATGAGCAGTTCTTC. Its protein is CASSKQTGPWNEQFF.

This clone was seen a few times. V and J are TRBV19 and TRBJ2-7; D is uncertain. The CDR3 extends over 14 amino acids. Germline-derived CDR1 and CDR2 are LNHDA and SQIVND (reference sequence). Trimming left V 10 bases short and J 9 bases short, with 25 bases between. In DNA form, the CDR3 reads TGTGCCACCGCAACTACCCTGGATGCTACGGGGCAGTACTTC. Amino acids: CATATTLDATGQYF.

The chain links TRBV6-2 or TRBV6-3 to TRBJ2-1, with D possibly being TRBD2 (6 bases). The CDR3 spans 15 residues. The germline CDR1 and CDR2 sequences are MNHEY and SVGEGT. V dropped 6 bases and J dropped 5 bases, with 17 bases sitting between them. CDR3 loop: CASSSAGSWDNEQFF. As DNA, the CDR3 is TGTGCCAGCAGCTCGGCGGGGAGTTGGGACAATGAGCAGTTCTTC.